This T cell receptor (beta chain) was obtained from a study of EBV T-cell therapy then PD-1 blockade in nasopharyngeal carcinoma. As to this clone: Its antigen is currently unknown.

Using immunoSEQ multiplex PCR, the repertoire was profiled, and TCRdb retains in-frame clones only, with some absent. The sample carries around 23,000 clones, over 70% recorded once. In germline, CDR1 is MNHEY, CDR2 SMNVEV (reference sequence). CDR3 length: 18 amino acids. V lost 5 bases, J lost 8 bases, and 28 bases lay in between. Indicated treatment: AdE1-LMPpoly-expanded autologous EBV-specific T-cell therapy followed by anti-PD-1 nivolumab. The chain recombines TRBV27 with TRBJ2-1, with D possibly being TRBD1 or TRBD2 (6 bases each). The source was CD8+ T cells from blood, collected at day 61 from a patient whose treatment included autologous EBV-specific T cells and nivolumab. This receptor was identified in a man aged 40-50 years with nasopharyngeal carcinoma. CDR3 in DNA: TGTGCCAGCAGTAACGAGGCTGGGGGGCCCGTCTATGGCCATGAGCAGTTCTTC. Translating it yields CASSNEAGGPVYGHEQFF.